The 29 T cell receptor beta chains below all came from one sample that was sequenced in a study of shared clonotypes between healthy human individuals. TCRdb's copy holds only in-frame clones and misses some; the assay was immunoSEQ multiplex PCR. The sample has some 500,000 clones; 95% to 97% are singletons. Material for sequencing was naive CD4+ T cells sorted from blood. The subset here: CD45RA+ positively selected. These receptor sequences come from a woman in her 30s in good health.

The chain couples TRBV7-6 to TRBJ2-7; 13 nucleotides agree with TRBD2. With 5 bases clipped from V and 6 bases from J, the junction kept 7 bases outside the gene matches. CDR3 size: 15 residues. Germline-derived CDR1 and CDR2 are SGHVS and FNYEAQ. The CDR3: CASSTELAGGGEQYF. The CDR3 DNA follows: TGTGCCAGCAGCACGGAACTAGCGGGAGGGGGCGAGCAGTACTTC.

The chain combines TRBV28 with TRBJ1-2; 7 bases match TRBD1. This CDR3 region has 14 residues. Germline V gene data show CDR1 as MDHEN and CDR2 as SYDVKM. The V and J ends lost 3 bases and 8 bases, in that order; junction bases with no gene match: 9. The CDR3 region is CASSLWGQQRGYTF. CDR3 sequence (DNA): TGTGCCAGCAGTTTGTGGGGACAGCAGAGAGGCTACACCTTC.

Comments on this clone: The same CDR3 arises from other DNA sequences in this sample as well. The V and J genes are TRBV28 and TRBJ2-7; D unclear. The germline V gene encodes CDR1 MDHEN and CDR2 SYDVKM. Trimming took off 2 bases at V and 3 bases at J, with 5 bases between the two ends. The CDR3 has 12 amino acids. CDR3 nucleotides: TGTGCCAGCAGTTTAGGTCGCTACGAGCAGTACTTC. Encoded protein: CASSLGRYEQYF.

This clone was detected once. The chain employs TRBV6-1 and TRBJ1-1; D perhaps matches TRBD1 (5 bases). The CDR3 loop spans 13 amino acids. Trimming shortened V by 7 bases and J by 0 bases, and 9 bases separated the two germline ends. CDR1 MNHNS and CDR2 SASEGT come from the germline V gene. CDR3 protein: CASTGHLNTEAFF. The CDR3 nucleotides read TGTGCCAGCACAGGACATCTGAACACTGAAGCTTTCTTT.

The chain links TRBV19 to TRBJ2-7; the D is unclear. The CDR3 consists of 15 residues. V was pared by 6 bases and J by 6 bases, with 21 bases between. CDR1 and CDR2 from the germline V gene are LNHDA and SQIVND (reference sequence). CDR3 region: CASSLIRKGPSEQYF. CDR3 DNA: TGTGCCAGTAGCCTTATCCGGAAGGGCCCATCCGAGCAGTACTTC.

The chain uses TRBV7-7 and TRBJ1-5; D is perhaps TRBD1 (5 bases). This CDR3 is built from 15 residues. Between the trimmed V and J ends, which lost 3 bases and 3 bases, there was a span of 12 bases. The V gene's germline CDR1 is SSHAT and CDR2 FNYEAQ (reference sequence). CDR3 sequence: CASSLSEGFNQPQHF. The CDR3, as DNA: TGTGCCAGCAGCTTGTCGGAGGGGTTCAATCAGCCCCAGCATTTT.

The chain combines TRBV28 with TRBJ2-7; D perhaps matches TRBD1 (5 bases). The CDR3 is 15 amino acids. Between the trimmed V and J ends, which lost 3 bases and 5 bases, there was a span of 17 bases. Germline loops: CDR1 MDHEN, CDR2 SYDVKM. CDR3 loop: CASSLLQGAHDEQYF. The DNA of the CDR3 is TGTGCCAGCAGTTTGCTCCAGGGTGCTCACGACGAGCAGTACTTC.

Only one count was recorded for this clone. The chain uses TRBV9 and TRBJ2-1; tentatively, D is TRBD2 (6 bases). CDR3 size: 17 residues. Germline V gene sequence: CDR1 SGDLS, CDR2 YYNGEE. Trimming cost V 3 bases and J 1 base, with 17 bases left between them. In DNA, the CDR3 is TGTGCCAGCAGCGAGACCGGGGCTCGGGGGTCCTACAATGAGCAGTTCTTC. Translation gives CASSETGARGSYNEQFF.

DNA for the CDR3: TGTGCCACGGGTTCAGGGGCCGCCTACGAGCAGTACTTC. It translates to CATGSGAAYEQYF. The chain has TRBV6-1 and TRBJ2-7; tentative D call: TRBD1 (6 bases). V gave up 10 bases and J gave up 2 bases, with 15 bases separating them. The CDR3 is 13 residues long. Germline loops: CDR1 MNHNS, CDR2 SASEGT.

The J gene is TRBJ2-7, the V gene TRBV7-2; 8 bases fit TRBD1. Trimming took 7 bases from V and 6 from J; bases not matched to a gene: 2. Looked up from germline, CDR1 is SGHTA and CDR2 is FQGNSA. This CDR3 has 11 amino acids. CDR3 residues: CASTTGGEQYF. CDR3 nucleotide sequence: TGTGCCAGCACCACAGGGGGCGAGCAGTACTTC.

The gene calls are TRBV5-1 and TRBJ1-6; no definite D call. This CDR3 is built from 15 residues. Deletions cut 4 bases from V and 10 bases from J, with 18 bases between. The germline V gene encodes CDR1 SGHRS and CDR2 YFSETQ. The CDR3 spells CASSPLGESLSPLHF. CDR3 coding DNA: TGCGCCAGCAGCCCCCTAGGAGAGAGTCTGTCACCCCTCCACTTT.

This chain connects TRBV15 to TRBJ2-5, with TRBD2 identical over 10 bases. The CDR3 spans 16 residues. The ends lost 5 bases at V and 5 bases at J; junction bases unmatched: 11. Germline V gene data show CDR1 as LNHNV and CDR2 as YYDKDF (reference sequence). CDR3 loop: CATSGGKREGGETQYF. The CDR3 DNA reads as TGTGCCACCAGCGGGGGGAAGCGGGAGGGAGGGGAGACCCAGTACTTC.

The genes are TRBV6-1 and TRBJ2-7, with 8 bases identical to TRBD2. V lost 2 bases to trimming and J lost 2 bases; unmatched junction nucleotides: 5. Per germline, CDR1 MNHNS and CDR2 SASEGT. The CDR3 runs to 15 residues. The CDR3 loop reads CASSERGGPPYEQYF. The CDR3 nucleotides read TGTGCCAGCAGTGAACGGGGGGGCCCTCCCTACGAGCAGTACTTC.

The chain carries TRBV28 and TRBJ1-5, with D uncertain. V shed 6 bases and J shed 2 bases, with 5 bases lying between them. Germline V gives CDR1 MDHEN, CDR2 SYDVKM. This CDR3 comprises 12 residues. The CDR3 DNA follows: TGTGCCAGCAGAACGGGCAATCAGCCCCAGCATTTT. The encoded protein is CASRTGNQPQHF.

The chain uses TRBV5-5 and TRBJ2-3; D remains ambiguous. This CDR3 is 12 amino acids long. Germline V gene lookup returns CDR1 SGHKS and CDR2 YYEKEE (reference sequence). V was cut by 0 bases and J by 5 bases, with 4 bases left in between. The CDR3 here is CASSLGVDTQYF. The CDR3 nucleotides are TGTGCCAGCAGCTTGGGGGTAGATACGCAGTATTTT.

This chain links TRBV9 with TRBJ1-3, with D maybe TRBD1 (6 bases). Germline V gene lookup returns CDR1 SGDLS and CDR2 YYNGEE. Trimming pared 3 bases from V and 1 base from J, leaving 14 bases between. The CDR3 has 16 residues. The CDR3 here is CASSEQGYTSGNTIYF. Written as DNA, the CDR3 is TGTGCCAGCAGCGAACAGGGTTATACTTCTGGAAACACCATATATTTT.

This chain uses TRBV2 with TRBJ1-3; D may be TRBD1 (5 bases). The CDR3 is 15 residues long. Germline V gives CDR1 SNHLY, CDR2 FYNNEI. Trimming removed 3 bases from V and 0 bases from J, with 9 bases in between. CDR3 amino acids: CASSDRQTSGNTIYF. CDR3 bases: TGTGCCAGCAGTGACCGACAGACCTCTGGAAACACCATATATTTT.

This chain connects TRBV5-1 to TRBJ1-1; TRBD1 matches 7 bases. CDR3 length: 14 amino acids. Germline V gene lookup returns CDR1 SGHRS and CDR2 YFSETQ. The junction had 4 bases not matched to a gene; V was cut back by 4 bases and J by 1 base. CDR3 in DNA: TGCGCCAGCAGCGTCGGACAGGCGAACACTGAAGCTTTCTTT. It translates to CASSVGQANTEAFF.

The V and J genes are TRBV19 and TRBJ2-1; 9 bases are a match to TRBD1. Germline V lookup: CDR1 LNHDA, CDR2 SQIVND (reference sequence). Trimming at V came to 2 bases and at J to 7 bases, leaving 6 bases not matched to a gene. The CDR3 totals 15 residues. This CDR3 is CASSIRGQGWNEQFF. The DNA for the CDR3 is TGTGCCAGTAGTATAAGGGGACAGGGTTGGAATGAGCAGTTCTTC.

This chain uses TRBV5-1 with TRBJ2-7; a possible D gene is TRBD1 (6 bases). V lost 2 bases to trimming and J lost 1 base, with 16 bases between them. CDR3 length equals 16 residues. Germline assignment: CDR1 SGHRS and CDR2 YFSETQ. The CDR3 is CASSFSWTDSSYEQYF. The CDR3 region has the DNA TGCGCCAGCAGCTTCTCTTGGACAGACTCTTCCTACGAGCAGTACTTC.

The gene calls are TRBV7-2 and TRBJ1-6, with a possible D match to TRBD1 (5 bases). With 5 bases removed from V and 9 bases from J, the gap between germline ends came to 29 bases. This CDR3 is 19 amino acids long. Germline CDR1 and CDR2: SGHTA and FQGNSA. The CDR3 nucleotides are TGTGCCAGCAGCCGACTGGGCAATACAGGCCGTAAACTAGGTTCACCCCTCCACTTT. It translates to CASSRLGNTGRKLGSPLHF.

This clone was seen once. V and J are TRBV6-6 and TRBJ2-7; D perhaps matches TRBD1 (5 bases). From germline, CDR1 is MNHNY and CDR2 SVGAGI (reference sequence). With 2 bases removed from V and 0 bases from J, the gap between germline ends came to 14 bases. The CDR3 extends over 16 amino acids. CDR3 DNA sequence: TGTGCCAGCAGTTACGGTCAGTTTCAGGGCTCCTACGAGCAGTACTTC. It is translated as CASSYGQFQGSYEQYF.

The chain joins TRBV9 to TRBJ1-5; tentatively, D is TRBD1 (5 bases). CDR3 length: 12 amino acids. Trimming cost V 7 bases and J 7 bases, with 12 bases left between them. CDR1 SGDLS and CDR2 YYNGEE come from the germline V gene. The CDR3 region is CASGTEGQPQHF. CDR3 DNA: TGTGCCAGCGGGACGGAAGGCCAGCCCCAGCATTTT.

This rearrangement joins TRBV10-2 to TRBJ2-2; 8 nucleotides agree with TRBD1. The CDR3 loop spans 15 amino acids. The V gene's germline CDR1 is WSHSY and CDR2 SAAADI. With V trimmed by 2 bases and J by 6 bases, 5 bases remained unmatched. The CDR3 DNA follows: TGCGCCAGCAGTGAGCCACCGGACAGGGCCGGGGAGCTGTTTTTT. Its protein is CASSEPPDRAGELFF.

J is TRBJ1-2 and V is TRBV27; D call uncertain. Germline-derived CDR1 and CDR2 are MNHEY and SMNVEV (reference sequence). The CDR3 totals 13 residues. With 5 bases removed from V and 1 base from J, the gap between germline ends came to 8 bases. For the CDR3, the DNA is TGTGCCAGCAGTCTAGACTTTAACTATGGCTACACCTTC. Translated, it gives CASSLDFNYGYTF.

The chain has TRBV19 and TRBJ1-5; the match to TRBD1 covers 10 bases. The CDR3 has 15 residues. From germline, CDR1 is LNHDA and CDR2 SQIVND (reference sequence). V lost 8 bases, J lost 7 bases, and 11 bases stayed unmatched. CDR3 nucleotide sequence: TGTGCCAGTTCTTTCGGGACAGGGGCATCGCAGCCCCAGCATTTT. This translates into CASSFGTGASQPQHF.

The chain carries TRBV15 and TRBJ2-3; 10 bases align to TRBD2. Losses at the gene ends were 0 bases for V and 6 bases for J; bases not matched to a gene: 9. This CDR3 comprises 17 residues. Germline CDR1 LNHNV, CDR2 YYDKDF (reference sequence). The CDR3 is CATSRDSSGSWDDTQYF. DNA for the CDR3: TGTGCCACCAGCAGAGACTCTAGCGGGAGCTGGGACGATACGCAGTATTTT.

The chain carries TRBV2 and TRBJ2-1; D is unclear. The V and J ends lost 7 bases and 7 bases respectively, with 11 bases between them. The CDR3 is made up of 12 amino acids. CDR1 and CDR2 from the germline V gene are SNHLY and FYNNEI. The CDR3 coding sequence is TGTGCCAGCAAAAAGGGAAGGAATGAGCAGTTCTTC. It translates to CASKKGRNEQFF.

The CDR3 is CASSIDLADGTHQETQYF. CDR3 bases: TGTGCCAGTAGTATAGATCTTGCGGACGGGACGCACCAAGAGACCCAGTACTTC. The chain links TRBV19 to TRBJ2-5, with D perhaps given as TRBD1 or TRBD2 (5 bases each). V was cut by 0 bases and J by 0 bases, with 17 bases left in between. CDR3 size: 18 residues. In germline, CDR1 is LNHDA, CDR2 SQIVND (reference sequence).